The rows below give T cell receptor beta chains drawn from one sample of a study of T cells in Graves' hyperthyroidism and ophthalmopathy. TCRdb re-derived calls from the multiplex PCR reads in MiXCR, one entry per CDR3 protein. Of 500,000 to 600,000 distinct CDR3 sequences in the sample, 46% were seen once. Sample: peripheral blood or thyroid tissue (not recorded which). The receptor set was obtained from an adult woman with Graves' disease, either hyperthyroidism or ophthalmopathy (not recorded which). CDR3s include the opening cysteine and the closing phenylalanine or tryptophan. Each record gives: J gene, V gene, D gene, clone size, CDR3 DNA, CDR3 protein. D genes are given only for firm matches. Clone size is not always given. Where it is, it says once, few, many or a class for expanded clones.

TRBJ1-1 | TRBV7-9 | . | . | TGTGCCAGCAGCTTCGTGGGGTCCACAGGGACAGCTTTCTTT | CASSFVGSTGTAFF
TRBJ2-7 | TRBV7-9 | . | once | TGTGCCAGCAGCTCAGTTCGGGGGGCTTACGAGCAGTACTTC | CASSSVRGAYEQYF
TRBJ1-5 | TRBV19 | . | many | TGTGCCAGTAAATGGAAGGCAGGACTGCACATAAATCAGCCCCAGCATTTT | CASKWKAGLHINQPQHF
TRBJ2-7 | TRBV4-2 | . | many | TGTGCCAGCAGCCAAGACGCCAGGGGCTACGAGCAGTACTTC | CASSQDARGYEQYF
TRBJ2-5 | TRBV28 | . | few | TGTGCCAGCAGTTCTCCGGGACAGGGTAGAGCGGGAGGGCCTGAGACCCAGTACTTC | CASSSPGQGRAGGPETQYF
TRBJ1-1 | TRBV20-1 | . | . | TGCAGTGCTAGAACTGCCAGCGGGGTCACTGAAGCTTTCTTT | CSARTASGVTEAFF
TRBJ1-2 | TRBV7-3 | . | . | TGTGCCAGCAGTCCCGAGGGGGGAATTGGTGGCTACACCTTC | CASSPEGGIGGYTF
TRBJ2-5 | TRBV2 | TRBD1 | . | TGTGCCAGCAGCGACAGGGCAACCCAGTACTTC | CASSDRATQYF
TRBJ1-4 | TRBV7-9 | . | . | TGTGCCAGCAGCTTAGCGACAGGTCCTCCCCATGAAAAACTGTTTTTT | CASSLATGPPHEKLFF
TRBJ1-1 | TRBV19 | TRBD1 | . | TGTGCCAGTATTGGCGTAGGACAGGGAGTCACTGAAGCTTTCTTT | CASIGVGQGVTEAFF
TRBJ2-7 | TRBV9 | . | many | TGTGCCAGCAGCGTATCAGGGGCGTCCCCCTCCTACGAGCAGTACTTC | CASSVSGASPSYEQYF
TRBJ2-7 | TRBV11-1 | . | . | TGTGCCAGCAGCGGGGACGACGAGCAGTACTTC | CASSGDDEQYF
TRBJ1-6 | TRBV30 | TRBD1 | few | TGTGCCTCCGGTAGAAGGACAGGGGGCTCCTATAATTCACCCCTCCACTTT | CASGRRTGGSYNSPLHF
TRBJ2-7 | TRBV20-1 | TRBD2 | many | TGCAGTGCTATACTAGCGGGAGGGACCCCCTACGAGCAGTACTTC | CSAILAGGTPYEQYF
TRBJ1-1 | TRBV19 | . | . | TGTGCCAGTAGCCTCGGTGGGCGGGTGAACACTGAAGCTTTCTTT | CASSLGGRVNTEAFF
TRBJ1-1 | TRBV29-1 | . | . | TGCAGCGTTGACCCAGGACAGAACACTGAAGCTTTCTTT | CSVDPGQNTEAFF
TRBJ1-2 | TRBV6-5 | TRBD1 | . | TGTGCCAGCAGTTATACGCTGACAGGGGGCTATGGCTACACCTTC | CASSYTLTGGYGYTF
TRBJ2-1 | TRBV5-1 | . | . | TGCGCCAGCAGCGCCGAAGCTAGTTACAATGAGCAGTTCTTC | CASSAEASYNEQFF
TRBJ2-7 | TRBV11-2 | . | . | TGTGCCAGCAGCTTAGCGCCGACAGGGAGGGGCGAGCAGTACTTC | CASSLAPTGRGEQYF
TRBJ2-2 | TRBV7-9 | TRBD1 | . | TGTGCCAGCAGCTCCGGGACAGGGATACGGACCGGGGAGCTGTTTTTT | CASSSGTGIRTGELFF
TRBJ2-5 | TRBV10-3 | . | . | TGTGCCATCAGTGAGTCTATTACAGGGAGACAAGAGACCCAGTACTTC | CAISESITGRQETQYF
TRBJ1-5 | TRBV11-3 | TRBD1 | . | TGTGCCTGGAGCCAGGACAGGGGCAATCAGCCCCAGCATTTT | CAWSQDRGNQPQHF
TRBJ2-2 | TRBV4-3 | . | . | TGCGCCAGCAGCCGCGCTCCGACCCGGCCCGGCGGGCTGTTTTTT | CASSRAPTRPGGLFF
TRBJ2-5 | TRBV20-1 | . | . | TGCAGTGCACCCCAGGGTCAAGAGACCCAGTACTTC | CSAPQGQETQYF
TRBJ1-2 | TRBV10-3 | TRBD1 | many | TGTGCCATCAGTGAACAGGGGGCGGATGGCTACACCTTC | CAISEQGADGYTF
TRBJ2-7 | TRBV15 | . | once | TGTGCCACCAGCAGATACATCGCGACGGCCCAGAACGAGCAGTACTTC | CATSRYIATAQNEQYF
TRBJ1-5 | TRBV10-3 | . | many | TGTGCCACGGGGGGTGGCAATCAGCCCCAGCATTTT | CATGGGNQPQHF
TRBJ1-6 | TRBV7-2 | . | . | TGTGCCAGCAGCCCACCAACTGGGTCTGGTAATTCACCCCTCCACTTT | CASSPPTGSGNSPLHF
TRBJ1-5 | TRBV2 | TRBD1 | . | TGTGCCAGCAGGGCCGGGACAGGGAGAGGACAGCCCCAGCATTTT | CASRAGTGRGQPQHF
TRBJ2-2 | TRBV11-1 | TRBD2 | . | TGTGCCAGCAGCCCCCTAGCGGACGCGAACACCGGGGAGCTGTTTTTT | CASSPLADANTGELFF
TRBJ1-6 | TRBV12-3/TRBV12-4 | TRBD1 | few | TGTGCCAGCAGCCCCTCCCGGGACAGTAATTCACCCCTCCACTTT | CASSPSRDSNSPLHF
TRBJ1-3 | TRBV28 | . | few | TGTGCCAGCAGTTCCTACCGGGGGTCCGGAAACACCATATATTTT | CASSSYRGSGNTIYF
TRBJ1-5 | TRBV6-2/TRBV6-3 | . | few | TGTGCCAGCAGTTACTCGAAGGTTGGATATAGCAATCAGCCCCAGCATTTT | CASSYSKVGYSNQPQHF
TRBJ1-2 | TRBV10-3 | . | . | TGTGCCACCGGGGGTTGGTACGGGGAAAGCGGCTACACCTTC | CATGGWYGESGYTF
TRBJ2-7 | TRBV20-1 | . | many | TGCAGTGCCGTACCATTCAGGTCCTACGAGCAGTACTTC | CSAVPFRSYEQYF
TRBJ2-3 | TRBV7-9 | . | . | TGTGCCAGCAGCTTAATGGGTACAGATACGCAGTATTTT | CASSLMGTDTQYF
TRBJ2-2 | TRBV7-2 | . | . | TGTGCCAGCAGCTTAGTCTGGGGGAACACCGGGGAGCTGTTTTTT | CASSLVWGNTGELFF
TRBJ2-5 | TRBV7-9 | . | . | TGTGCCAGCAGTCCTGACAGTCGATCCGAGACCCAGTACTTC | CASSPDSRSETQYF
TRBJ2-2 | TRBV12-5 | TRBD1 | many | TGTGCTAGTGGTTCGCTACCGGCCCGGGACAGAAACACCGGGGAGCTGTTTTTT | CASGSLPARDRNTGELFF
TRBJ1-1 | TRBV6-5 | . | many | TGTGCCAGCAGTACCCCGGGAGGGGGGAACACTGAAGCTTTCTTT | CASSTPGGGNTEAFF
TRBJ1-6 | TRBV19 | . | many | TGTGCCAGTAACTCGGGACCTTCATCGGCTTCACCCCTCCACTTT | CASNSGPSSASPLHF
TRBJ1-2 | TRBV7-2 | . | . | TGTGCCAGCAGCTTGGCGCGTGGGACCGACTATGGCTACACCTTC | CASSLARGTDYGYTF
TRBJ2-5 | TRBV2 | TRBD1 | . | TGTGCCAGCAGTGAAGGGGGCCGGGACAGAGAAGAGACCCAGTACTTC | CASSEGGRDREETQYF
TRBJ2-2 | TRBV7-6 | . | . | TGTGCCAGCAGCCCGGTCGCCGGAAACACCGGGGAGCTGTTTTTT | CASSPVAGNTGELFF
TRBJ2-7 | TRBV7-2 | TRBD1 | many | TGTGCCAGCAGCTTAGTGGGGACAGGGTACGAGCAGTACTTC | CASSLVGTGYEQYF
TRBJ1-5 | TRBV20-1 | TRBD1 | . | TGCAGTGCGTGGGACAGGGTCTCGGGCAATCAGCCCCAGCATTTT | CSAWDRVSGNQPQHF
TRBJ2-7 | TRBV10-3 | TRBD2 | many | TGTGCCATCAGTGAGTCCTGGACTAGCGGGAGGGCCGAGCAGTACTTC | CAISESWTSGRAEQYF
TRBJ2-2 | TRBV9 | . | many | TGTGCCAGCAGCGCTCCGGGACAACTCCCCGGGGAGCTGTTTTTT | CASSAPGQLPGELFF
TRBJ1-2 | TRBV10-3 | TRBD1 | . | TGTGCCATCACCAGCGGGACAGCTAACTATGGCTACACCTTC | CAITSGTANYGYTF
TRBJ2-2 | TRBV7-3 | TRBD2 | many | TGTGCCAGCAAAGAGCGGGGCACCGGGGAGCTGTTTTTT | CASKERGTGELFF
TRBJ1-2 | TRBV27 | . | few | TGTGCCAGCACTTTAGGGGGGACTAACTATGGCTACACCTTC | CASTLGGTNYGYTF